This T cell receptor (beta chain) derives from a study of blood T cells in healthy people across ages. With a J-beta primer mix and a sample-barcoded 5' primer, a second PCR ran about 6 to 11 cycles. TCRdb processed the 5' RACE reads anew with MiXCR; each CDR3 protein has one entry. The sample includes nearly 800,000 distinct CDR3 sequences, about 56% of them seen just once. V lost 1 base, J lost 2 bases, and 10 bases stayed unmatched. The germline V gene has CDR1 MNHEY and CDR2 SMNVEV (reference sequence). The CDR3 is 18 amino acids. V is TRBV27 and J is TRBJ2-3, with TRBD2 matching over 9 bases. The sequencing sample was made of blood. The sequence was obtained from a man between 40 and 49 years old in good health. In nucleotides, the CDR3 is TGTGCCAGCAGTTTATTTTGGAGGGCTAGCGGGGTCACAGATACGCAGTATTTT. This codes for CASSLFWRASGVTDTQYF.